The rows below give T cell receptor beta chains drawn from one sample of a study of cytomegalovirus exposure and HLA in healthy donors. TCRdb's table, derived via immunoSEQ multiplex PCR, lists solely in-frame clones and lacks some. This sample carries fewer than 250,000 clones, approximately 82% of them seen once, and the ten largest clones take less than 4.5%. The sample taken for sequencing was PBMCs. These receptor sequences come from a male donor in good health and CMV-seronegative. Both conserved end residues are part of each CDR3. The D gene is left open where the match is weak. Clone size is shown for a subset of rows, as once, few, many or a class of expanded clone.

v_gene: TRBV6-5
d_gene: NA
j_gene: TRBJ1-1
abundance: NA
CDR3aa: CASSLMRGNTEAFF
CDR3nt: TGTGCCAGCAGCCTAATGCGGGGGAACACTGAAGCTTTCTTT

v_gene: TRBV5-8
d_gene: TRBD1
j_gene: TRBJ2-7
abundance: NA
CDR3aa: CASSFPLWDRGDEQYF
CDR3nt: TGTGCCAGCAGCTTTCCCCTTTGGGACAGGGGTGACGAGCAGTACTTC

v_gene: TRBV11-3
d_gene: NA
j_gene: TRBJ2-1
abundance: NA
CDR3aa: CASSTSTYNEQFF
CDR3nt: TGTGCCAGCAGCACATCGACCTACAATGAGCAGTTCTTC

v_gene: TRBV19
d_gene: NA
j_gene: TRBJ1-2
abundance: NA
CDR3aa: CASSITSANYGYTF
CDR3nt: TGTGCCAGTAGTATAACGAGTGCTAACTATGGCTACACCTTC

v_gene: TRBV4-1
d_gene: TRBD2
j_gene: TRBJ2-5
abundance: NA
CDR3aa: CASSLSGRILETQYF
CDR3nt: TGCGCCAGCAGCTTGAGCGGGAGGATTTTGGAGACCCAGTACTTC

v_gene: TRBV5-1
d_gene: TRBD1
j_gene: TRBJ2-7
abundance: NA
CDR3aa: CASSRTGTGVEQYF
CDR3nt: TGCGCCAGCAGCCGGACCGGGACAGGGGTTGAGCAGTACTTC

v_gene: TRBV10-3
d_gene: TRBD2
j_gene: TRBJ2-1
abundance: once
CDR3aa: CAIKRGGLAGSSEQFF
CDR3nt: TGTGCCATCAAACGTGGGGGCCTAGCGGGATCCTCTGAGCAGTTCTTC

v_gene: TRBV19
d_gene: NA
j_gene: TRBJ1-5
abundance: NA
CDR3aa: CASRIGGEPQHF
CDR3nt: TGTGCCAGTAGAATAGGGGGAGAGCCCCAGCATTTT

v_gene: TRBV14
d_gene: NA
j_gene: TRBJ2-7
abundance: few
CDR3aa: CASSHLDSGLSYEQYF
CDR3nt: TGTGCCAGCAGCCACCTGGACTCGGGACTCTCCTACGAGCAGTACTTC

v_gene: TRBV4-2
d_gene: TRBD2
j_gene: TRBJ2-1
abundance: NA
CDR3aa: CASSQESGSGEQFF
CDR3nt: TGTGCCAGCAGCCAAGAGAGCGGGAGTGGTGAGCAGTTCTTC

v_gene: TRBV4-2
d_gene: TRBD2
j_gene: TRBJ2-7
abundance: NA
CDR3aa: CASSRKRGSGGLSLAGDGYEQYF
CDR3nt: TGTGCCAGCAGCCGAAAAAGGGGATCGGGGGGACTGTCTCTCGCGGGAGACGGGTACGAGCAGTACTTC

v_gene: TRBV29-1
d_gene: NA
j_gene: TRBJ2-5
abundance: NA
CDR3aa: CSVYEGAETQYF
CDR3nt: TGCAGCGTTTACGAGGGCGCAGAGACCCAGTACTTC

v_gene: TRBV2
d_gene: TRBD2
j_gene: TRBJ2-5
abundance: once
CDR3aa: CASKIKKSYLAGDRETQYF
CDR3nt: TGTGCCAGCAAAATTAAAAAAAGTTACCTAGCGGGCGACCGAGAGACCCAGTACTTC

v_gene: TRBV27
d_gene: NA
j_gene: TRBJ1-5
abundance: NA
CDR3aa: CASSPGRGRDNNQPQHF
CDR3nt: TGTGCCAGCAGTCCCGGAAGGGGCAGAGACAACAATCAGCCCCAGCATTTT

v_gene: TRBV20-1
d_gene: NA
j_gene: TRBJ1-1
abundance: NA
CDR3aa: CSTVMNTEAFF
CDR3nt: TGCAGTACAGTCATGAACACTGAAGCTTTCTTT

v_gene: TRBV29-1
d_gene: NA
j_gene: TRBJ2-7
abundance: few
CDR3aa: CSVEETAYEQYF
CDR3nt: TGCAGCGTCGAGGAGACGGCCTACGAGCAGTACTTC

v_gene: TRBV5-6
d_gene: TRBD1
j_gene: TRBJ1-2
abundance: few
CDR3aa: CASSPDRGDSSYGYTF
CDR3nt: TGTGCCAGCAGCCCGGACAGGGGTGATTCGTCCTATGGCTACACCTTC

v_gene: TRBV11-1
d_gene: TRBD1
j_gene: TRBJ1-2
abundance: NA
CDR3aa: CASSLGTGYGYTF
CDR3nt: TGTGCCAGCAGCCTGGGGACAGGGTATGGCTACACCTTC

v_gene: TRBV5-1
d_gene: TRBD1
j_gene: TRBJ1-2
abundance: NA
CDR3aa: CASSLKAGGMEGYTF
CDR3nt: TGCGCCAGCAGCTTGAAAGCAGGGGGCATGGAGGGCTACACCTTC

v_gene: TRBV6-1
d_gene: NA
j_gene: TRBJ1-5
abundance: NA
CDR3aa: CASSVQGPGNQPQHF
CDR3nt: TGTGCCAGCAGTGTCCAGGGGCCGGGCAATCAGCCCCAGCATTTT

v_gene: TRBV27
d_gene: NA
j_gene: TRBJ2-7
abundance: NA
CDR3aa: CASSFVGPSYEQYF
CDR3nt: TGTGCCAGCAGTTTTGTTGGGCCCTCCTACGAGCAGTACTTC

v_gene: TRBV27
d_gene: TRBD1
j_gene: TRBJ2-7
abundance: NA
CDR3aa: CASSGTGGLYEQYF
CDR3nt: TGTGCCAGCAGTGGGACAGGGGGCCTCTACGAGCAGTACTTC

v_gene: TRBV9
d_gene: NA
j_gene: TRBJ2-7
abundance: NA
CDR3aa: CASSVSGLTYEQYF
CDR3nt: TGTGCCAGCAGCGTTTCAGGGCTCACCTACGAGCAGTACTTC

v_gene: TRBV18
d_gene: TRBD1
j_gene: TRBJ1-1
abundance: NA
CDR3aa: CASSPRQGPMNTEAFF
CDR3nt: TGTGCCAGCTCACCTCGACAGGGCCCCATGAACACTGAAGCTTTCTTT

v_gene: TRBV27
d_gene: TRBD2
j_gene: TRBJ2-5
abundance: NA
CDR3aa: CASSGIGTSGNYQETQYF
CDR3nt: TGTGCCAGCAGCGGGATCGGGACTAGCGGGAATTACCAAGAGACCCAGTACTTC

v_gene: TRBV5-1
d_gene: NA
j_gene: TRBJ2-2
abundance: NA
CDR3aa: CASTGESNTGELFF
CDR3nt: TGCGCCAGCACCGGAGAGTCGAACACCGGGGAGCTGTTTTTT

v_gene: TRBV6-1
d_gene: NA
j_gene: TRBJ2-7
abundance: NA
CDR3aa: CASSDLTIGGFSYEQYF
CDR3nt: TGTGCCAGCAGTGATTTAACGATAGGCGGGTTCTCCTACGAGCAGTACTTC

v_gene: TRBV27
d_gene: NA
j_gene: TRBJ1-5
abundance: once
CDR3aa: CASSLTAGANQPQHF
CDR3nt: TGTGCCAGCAGTTTAACGGCAGGGGCTAATCAGCCCCAGCATTTT

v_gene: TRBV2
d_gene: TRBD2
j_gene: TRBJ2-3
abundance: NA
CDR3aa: CASSRLAGGGDTQYF
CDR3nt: TGTGCCAGCAGTAGACTAGCGGGAGGGGGGGATACGCAGTATTTT

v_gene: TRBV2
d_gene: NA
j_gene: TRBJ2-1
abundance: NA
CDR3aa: CASSRHYRDSDNEQFF
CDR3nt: TGTGCCAGCAGTCGACATTACCGGGACTCCGACAATGAGCAGTTCTTC

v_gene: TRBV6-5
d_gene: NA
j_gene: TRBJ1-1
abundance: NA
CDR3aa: CASSWAVQDTEAFF
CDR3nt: TGTGCCAGCAGTTGGGCCGTTCAGGACACTGAAGCTTTCTTT

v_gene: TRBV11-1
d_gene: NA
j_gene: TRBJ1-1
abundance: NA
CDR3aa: CASSFHVGVTEAFF
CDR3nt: TGTGCCAGCAGCTTCCACGTCGGGGTCACTGAAGCTTTCTTT

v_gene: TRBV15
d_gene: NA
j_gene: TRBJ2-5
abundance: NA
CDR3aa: CATSPQDRQEAQYF
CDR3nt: TGTGCCACCAGCCCCCAGGACCGGCAGGAGGCGCAGTACTTC

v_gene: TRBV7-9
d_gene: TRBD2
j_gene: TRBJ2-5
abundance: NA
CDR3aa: CASSTSGKQTQYF
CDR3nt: TGTGCCAGCAGCACTAGCGGGAAACAGACCCAGTACTTC

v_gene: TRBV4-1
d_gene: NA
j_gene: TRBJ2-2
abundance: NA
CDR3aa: CASSQAPTGYTGELFF
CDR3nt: TGCGCCAGCAGCCAAGCCCCAACAGGATACACCGGGGAGCTGTTTTTT

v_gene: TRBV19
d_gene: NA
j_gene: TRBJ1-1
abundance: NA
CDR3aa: CASSILDGGRTEAFF
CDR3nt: TGTGCCAGTAGTATCCTTGACGGGGGTCGGACTGAAGCTTTCTTT

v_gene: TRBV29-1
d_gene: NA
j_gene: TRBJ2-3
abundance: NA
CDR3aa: CSSRIGPDTQYF
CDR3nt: TGCAGCAGCCGAATTGGGCCAGATACGCAGTATTTT

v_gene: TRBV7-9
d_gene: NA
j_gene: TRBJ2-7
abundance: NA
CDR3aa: CASTNLGANYEQYF
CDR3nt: TGTGCCAGCACCAACCTGGGGGCTAACTACGAGCAGTACTTC